The 32 T cell receptor beta chains in this list originate from one sample, sequenced in a study of T cell repertoires in cytomegalovirus infection (dated by TCRdb to the late 2010s). These reads were obtained on an Illumina HiSeq 1500. The public reads were reanalyzed by TCRdb: fastp trimming at Q25, MiXCR alignment, in-frame beta chains only. Each CDR3 protein appears once, grouped with its most common genes and DNA. The sample table holds around 490,000 distinct CDR3 sequences, of which around 27% were seen once. Jointly, the top ten make up about 13% of the sample. Sequencing was performed on PBMCs. The source of these receptors is a human donor in good health (CMV status not recorded). Some clones in this sample may be carry-over from other donors' samples.

V and J are TRBV6-4 and TRBJ1-6; the D is unclear. The CDR3 length is 13 residues. Germline V CDR1 and CDR2: MRHNA, SNTAGT. Trimming cost V 0 bases and J 9 bases, with 6 bases left between them. The CDR3 nucleotides are TGTGCCAGCAGTGACTCAGGAGTTTCACCCCTCCACTTT. Encoded protein: CASSDSGVSPLHF.

This clonotype was counted only a few times. The chain combines TRBV5-4 with TRBJ2-3, with D unclear. Trimming removed 2 bases at V and 3 bases at J, with 13 bases between. The CDR3 totals 15 residues. Germline V gives CDR1 SGHNT, CDR2 YYREEE (reference sequence). CDR3: CASSFGRVGTDTQYF. CDR3 DNA sequence: TGTGCCAGCAGCTTTGGACGGGTGGGGACAGATACGCAGTATTTT.

V and J are TRBV6-1 and TRBJ1-2, with 9 bases identical to TRBD1. The V segment lost 2 bases and the J segment 0 bases; nucleotides outside the gene matches: 1. The CDR3 spans 15 residues. In germline, CDR1 is MNHNS, CDR2 SASEGT. The CDR3 bases are TGTGCCAGCAGTGAAAGGGACAGGGCTAACTATGGCTACACCTTC. Its translation: CASSERDRANYGYTF.

The rearrangement links TRBV4-2 to TRBJ2-3; 9 nucleotides align to TRBD1. J was trimmed by 2 bases and V by 0 bases; bases with no gene match: 9. In germline, CDR1 is LGHNA, CDR2 YNFKEQ. The CDR3 is 18 amino acids. This chain's CDR3 is CASSQEGPQGANTDTQYF. In DNA, the CDR3 is TGTGCCAGCAGCCAAGAAGGCCCACAGGGGGCCAACACAGATACGCAGTATTTT.

The chain uses TRBV7-2 and TRBJ2-7, with D unclear. There are 16 residues in the CDR3. CDR1 SGHTA and CDR2 FQGNSA come from the germline V gene. The V end was cut by 0 bases, the J end by 3 bases, with 15 bases between. The CDR3 DNA reads as TGTGCCAGCAGCTTAGCACCGGGCGCCGTAGGCTACGAGCAGTACTTC. Protein product: CASSLAPGAVGYEQYF.

The V gene is TRBV28, the J gene TRBJ1-2; D possibly corresponds to TRBD1 (5 bases). Per the germline V gene, CDR1 is MDHEN and CDR2 is SYDVKM. This CDR3 contains 13 residues. Trimming pared 7 bases from V and 8 bases from J, leaving 17 bases between. CDR3 region: CASTRGGSWGYTF. The CDR3 DNA reads TGTGCCAGCACCCGGGGGGGTTCCTGGGGCTACACCTTC.

This clonotype was seen a handful of times. This chain joins TRBV3-1 and TRBJ2-1, with TRBD2 identical over 14 bases. CDR1 and CDR2 from the germline V gene are LGHDT and YNNKEL (reference sequence). The CDR3 runs to 13 residues. V trimming: 3 bases; J trimming: 16 bases; junction bases outside the gene matches: 5. CDR3 DNA: TGTGCCAGCAGCCAGGGGGGACTAGCGGGAGCCTTCTTC. This sequence encodes CASSQGGLAGAFF.

This chain joins TRBV6-5 and TRBJ1-5, with 7 bases aligning to TRBD1. With 6 bases clipped from V and 11 bases from J, the junction kept 16 bases outside the gene matches. The CDR3 spans 15 residues. Germline assignment: CDR1 MNHEY and CDR2 SVGAGI. The CDR3 coding sequence is TGTGCCAGCAGGCCCCGGGACAGCCTCCTCTGGGCCCAGCATTTT. Translation: CASRPRDSLLWAQHF.

CDR3 protein: CAISAILAGAGNEQFF. DNA of the CDR3: TGTGCCATCAGTGCTATACTAGCGGGAGCGGGCAATGAGCAGTTCTTC. The rearrangement uses TRBV10-3 and TRBJ2-1, with 11 bases aligning to TRBD2. CDR1 and CDR2 (germline): ENHRY, SYGVKD. The CDR3 spans 16 residues. Losses at the gene ends were 4 bases for V and 6 bases for J; bases not matched to a gene: 8.

V is TRBV2 and J is TRBJ2-7; TRBD1 agrees at 8 bases. Per germline, CDR1 SNHLY and CDR2 FYNNEI. The CDR3 spans 15 residues. J was trimmed by 4 bases and V by 3 bases; bases with no gene match: 8. The CDR3 bases are TGTGCCAGCAGTGACCAGGGGGCCAGAGGGTACGAGCAGTACTTC. Its protein product is CASSDQGARGYEQYF.

This clonotype was counted at least ten times. The rearrangement joins TRBV7-8 to TRBJ2-1, with D possibly called TRBD1 or TRBD2 (6 bases each). Looked up from germline, CDR1 is SGHVS and CDR2 is FQNEAQ. The CDR3 is 14 amino acids. Trimming removed 4 bases at V and 8 bases at J, with 15 bases between. The CDR3 loop reads CASSSIEGDYEQFF. The CDR3 coding sequence is TGTGCCAGCAGCTCCATAGAGGGGGACTATGAGCAGTTCTTC.

The J gene is TRBJ2-7, the V gene TRBV6-2 or TRBV6-3; TRBD2 agrees at 10 bases. J was trimmed by 3 bases and V by 4 bases; bases with no gene match: 12. This CDR3 region has 17 residues. CDR1 MNHEY and CDR2 SVGEGT come from the germline V gene. This CDR3 is CASSWVAGGPTSYEQYV. The CDR3 region has the DNA TGTGCCAGCAGTTGGGTAGCGGGAGGCCCAACCAGCTACGAGCAGTACGTC.

The sample holds a few counts of this clonotype. The CDR3 reads CASSLGYQRAGEQYF. The DNA of the CDR3 is TGCGCCAGCAGCTTGGGTTATCAACGAGCCGGGGAGCAGTACTTC. V and J are TRBV5-1 and TRBJ2-7; D remains unclear. V was cut by 0 bases and J by 7 bases, with 17 bases left in between. Germline assignment: CDR1 SGHRS and CDR2 YFSETQ. The length of the CDR3 is 15 residues.

This clonotype was recorded a few times. The V call is TRBV7-9, the J call TRBJ2-3, with TRBD2 matching 9 bases. The CDR3 consists of 16 residues. V shed 5 bases and J 0 bases; nucleotides not matched to a gene: 6. CDR1 is SEHNR and CDR2 is FQNEAQ in the germline V gene (reference sequence). The CDR3 is CASSPASGASTDTQYF. In nucleotides, the CDR3 is TGTGCCAGCAGCCCCGCTAGCGGGGCTAGCACAGATACGCAGTATTTT. Looking up the rest from reference TRBV7-9 and TRBJ2-3 gives the full variable domain: DTGVSQNPRHKITKRGQNVTFRCDPISEHNRLYWYRQTLGQGPEFLTYFQNEAQLEKSRLLSDRFSAERPKGSFSTLEIQRTEQGDSAMYLCASSPASGASTDTQYFGPGTRLTVL.

The gene calls are TRBV7-6 and TRBJ2-3; possibly TRBD1 or TRBD2 for D (5 bases each). CDR1 SGHVS and CDR2 FNYEAQ come from the germline V gene. V lost 4 bases and J lost 6, with 14 bases in between. The CDR3 is 14 residues long. The CDR3 nucleotides are TGTGCCAGCAGCTCCAGTGGGACCGGGGATACGCAGTATTTT. Translated: CASSSSGTGDTQYF. The full variable domain, its missing parts supplied by reference TRBV7-6 and TRBJ2-3, is GAGVSQSPRYKVTKRGQDVALRCDPISGHVSLYWYRQALGQGPEFLTYFNYEAQQDKSGLPNDRFSAERPEGSISTLTIQRTEQRDSAMYRCASSSSGTGDTQYFGPGTRLTVL.

The rearrangement joins TRBV11-2 to TRBJ1-2; D may be TRBD1 (5 bases). The CDR3 has 12 amino acids. CDR1 and CDR2 from the germline V gene are SGHAT and FQNNGV. Trimming stripped 4 bases from V and 8 bases from J, with 11 bases between. CDR3 loop: CASSYGQEGYTF. The CDR3 DNA sequence: TGTGCCAGCAGCTACGGACAAGAGGGCTACACCTTC. The full variable domain, in which reference TRBV11-2 and TRBJ1-2 provide the parts outside the CDR3, is EAGVAQSPRYKIIEKRQSVAFWCNPISGHATLYWYQQILGQGPKLLIQFQNNGVVDDSQLPKDRFSAERLKGVDSTLKIQPAKLEDSAVYLCASSYGQEGYTFGSGTRLTVV.

This clonotype was seen at least ten times. The genes are TRBV6-2 or TRBV6-3 and TRBJ2-3, with TRBD2 matching 14 bases. CDR1 is MNHEY and CDR2 is SVGEGT in the germline V gene. V trimming: 5 bases; J trimming: 12 bases; junction bases outside the gene matches: 4. This CDR3 contains 13 residues. The CDR3 coding sequence is TGTGCCAGCAGTACCGGGACTAGCGGGAGACAGTATTTT. Amino acids: CASSTGTSGRQYF.

This clonotype was detected a few times. The V and J genes are TRBV19 and TRBJ1-3; TRBD1 aligns across 7 bases. Germline-derived CDR1 and CDR2 are LNHDA and SQIVND (reference sequence). V lost 7 bases, J lost 0 bases, and 9 bases stayed unmatched. This CDR3 region has 16 residues. CDR3 nucleotide sequence: TGTGCCAGTACGCGAGAGGGGGCCCTCTCTGGAAACACCATATATTTT. Its protein is CASTREGALSGNTIYF. Looking up the rest from reference TRBV19 and TRBJ1-3 gives the full variable domain: DGGITQSPKYLFRKEGQNVTLSCEQNLNHDAMYWYRQDPGQGLRLIYYSQIVNDFQKGDIAEGYSVSREKKESFPLTVTSAQKNPTAFYLCASTREGALSGNTIYFGEGSWLTVV.

The chain links TRBV12-3 or TRBV12-4 to TRBJ2-7; no clear D. The CDR3 has 14 amino acids. Trimming took 0 bases from V and 1 from J, leaving 7 bases between them. The CDR3 DNA reads as TGTGCCAGCAGTTTAGCGGGCCTATCCTACGAGCAGTACGTC. Its protein product is CASSLAGLSYEQYV.

The chain joins TRBV12-3 or TRBV12-4 to TRBJ1-6; D ambiguous. The germline V and J ends were trimmed by 2 bases and 11 bases, with 13 bases remaining between them. The CDR3 runs 14 residues. CDR3 coding DNA: TGTGCCAGCAGTTTATCGGCAGTGTTTACACCCCTCCACTTT. Amino acids: CASSLSAVFTPLHF.

In this sample, this clonotype turned up once. An end of the junction does not agree with germline; a read error may underlie this. The chain couples TRBV7-6 to TRBJ2-1; D might be TRBD2 (5 bases). The CDR3 runs to 15 residues. Germline CDR1 reads SGHVS; CDR2 reads FNYEAQ. CDR3 in amino acids: CASSARGSSYTEQFF. CDR3 sequence (DNA): TGTGCTAGCAGCGCCAGAGGGAGCTCCTACACTGAGCAGTTCTTC.

This clonotype came up a few times. The V gene is TRBV6-2 or TRBV6-3, the J gene TRBJ1-4; a weak D match, TRBD1 (6 bases). The V gene's germline CDR1 is MNHEY and CDR2 SVGEGT. CDR3 size: 15 residues. V lost 7 bases to trimming and J lost 4 bases, with 16 bases between them. The chain's CDR3 is CASTPRGHGNEKLFF. The CDR3 DNA reads TGTGCCAGCACCCCCCGGGGGCACGGTAATGAAAAACTGTTTTTT.

In this sample, this clonotype turned up many times. This CDR3 reads CASSSRDTDGGKLFF. CDR3 nucleotide sequence: TGTGCCAGCAGCTCCCGGGACACCGATGGCGGAAAACTGTTTTTT. The V call is TRBV7-2, the J call TRBJ1-4; possible D gene TRBD1, 6 bases. Trimming left V 4 bases short and J 10 bases short, with 19 bases between. This CDR3 is 15 amino acids long. Germline CDR1 is SGHTA and CDR2 is FQGNSA.

In nucleotides, the CDR3 is TGCACTTTGTCCAGCCGTCGGACTGAAGCTTTCTTT. Protein product: CTLSSRRTEAFF. The gene calls are TRBV20-1 and TRBJ1-1; D is uncertain. Germline V CDR1 and CDR2: DFQATT, SNEGSKA (reference sequence). CDR3 length: 12 amino acids.

The rearrangement uses TRBV7-9 and TRBJ2-1, with 10 bases lining up with TRBD2. Germline assignment: CDR1 SEHNR and CDR2 FQNEAQ (reference sequence). The CDR3 has 20 amino acids. The V gene end was trimmed by 2 bases and the J gene end by 4 bases; junction bases not matched to a gene: 17. DNA of the CDR3: TGTGCCAGCAGCTTAAATGCGCGCCTAGCGGGAGCCACTGGGTACAATGAGCAGTTCTTC. Amino acid sequence: CASSLNARLAGATGYNEQFF.

The table lists this clonotype with a count of one. CDR3 DNA sequence: TGTGCCAGCAGTACTCAGTGGGACCTCTCCTACGAGCAGTACTTC. It translates to CASSTQWDLSYEQYF. The chain uses TRBV6-2 or TRBV6-3 and TRBJ2-7; D is perhaps TRBD1 or TRBD2 (5 bases each). CDR1 and CDR2 from the germline V gene are MNHEY and SVGEGT. This CDR3 is built from 15 residues. V lost 5 bases, J lost 0 bases, and 14 bases lay in between.

This clonotype was detected only a few times. This chain links TRBV6-5 with TRBJ2-7; D perhaps matches TRBD1 (6 bases). This CDR3 has 18 amino acids. Germline V gives CDR1 MNHEY, CDR2 SVGAGI. The V and J ends lost 4 bases and 0 bases respectively, with 22 bases between them. The CDR3 coding sequence is TGTGCCAGCAGTTTCGTATCGAAGGACAGCCAGAGCTCCTACGAGCAGTACGTC. This sequence encodes CASSFVSKDSQSSYEQYV.

In this sample, this clonotype turned up many times. The J gene is TRBJ2-1, the V gene TRBV7-2; 7 positions agree with TRBD2. J gave up 0 bases and V 7 bases, and 12 bases lay outside the gene matches. The V gene's germline CDR1 is SGHTA and CDR2 FQGNSA. The CDR3 is made up of 17 amino acids. The CDR3 loop reads CASIPTSSGSSYNEQFF. CDR3 in DNA: TGTGCCAGCATCCCCACTTCTAGCGGTAGCTCCTACAATGAGCAGTTCTTC. The variable domain in full, completed from reference TRBV7-2 and TRBJ2-1, reads GAGVSQSPSNKVTEKGKDVELRCDPISGHTALYWYRQSLGQGLEFLIYFQGNSAPDKSGLPSDRFSAERTGGSVSTLTIQRTQQEDSAVYLCASIPTSSGSSYNEQFFGPGTRLTVL.

This clonotype was seen more than once but under ten times. V gene TRBV27 combines with J gene TRBJ2-7, with no clear D. Germline CDR1 MNHEY, CDR2 SMNVEV (reference sequence). V lost 4 bases, J lost 1 base, and 17 bases lay in between. This CDR3 has 16 amino acids. CDR3 loop: CASSSLTRQRSYEQYF. CDR3 coding DNA: TGTGCCAGCAGTTCTTTGACTCGCCAGAGATCCTACGAGCAGTACTTC.

The V and J genes are TRBV6-2 or TRBV6-3 and TRBJ2-7, with TRBD1 matching over 7 bases. The CDR3 extends over 14 amino acids. Germline V gene data show CDR1 as MNHEY and CDR2 as SVGEGT. CDR3 protein: CASSYRRGSYEQNV. The CDR3 DNA is TGTGCCAGCAGTTACCGCAGGGGGTCCTACGAGCAGAACGTC.

As to this clonotype: One end of the junction is discordant with germline, which a read error may explain. This chain joins TRBV5-3 and TRBJ1-2, with D hard to call. TRBV5-3 is flagged as an ORF with uncertain function. The CDR3 spans 15 residues. The CDR3 sequence: CASSLTAGRNYGYTF. The CDR3, as DNA: TGTGCCAGCAGCTTGACGGCAGGACGGAACTATGGCTACACCTTC.

This clonotype was seen many times. The rearrangement joins TRBV7-2 to TRBJ2-7, with TRBD2 as a possible D gene (6 bases). Trimming removed 1 base at V and 3 bases at J, with 10 bases between. Germline values: CDR1 SGHTA, CDR2 FQGNSA. The CDR3 totals 14 residues. CDR3 sequence: CASSLGDLNYEQYV. CDR3 bases: TGTGCCAGCAGCTTAGGGGACTTGAACTACGAGCAGTACGTC.